This T cell receptor (beta chain) was sequenced during a study of CD8 T cell repertoires and HIV-1 epitope variants. Background on the study: Controls included no peptide, Ebola AY9 epitope, and a CMV, EBV, flu pool.

This clone was found a few times. Its antigen is not identified. Whole-study findings and limits: Eight or nine TCR beta clonotypes were antigen-specific, more than five apparently recognizing autologous or escape variants.

Measured with immunoSEQ multiplex PCR; TCRdb has only the in-frame clones, and not every one. The sample has over 4,000 clones, 66% seen once. The source is a male donor with HIV. The sequencing sample was made of cultured CD8+ T cells derived from PBMCs.

The CDR3 region is CASSHTTGTSYEQYF. CDR3 sequence (DNA): TGCGCCAGCAGCCATACGACAGGGACTTCCTACGAGCAGTACTTC. The chain employs TRBV4-1 and TRBJ2-7; TRBD1 might be the D (7 bases). The germline V gene encodes CDR1 MGHRA and CDR2 YSYEKL. The CDR3 is 15 amino acids. V lost 3 bases and J lost 1, with 13 bases in between.